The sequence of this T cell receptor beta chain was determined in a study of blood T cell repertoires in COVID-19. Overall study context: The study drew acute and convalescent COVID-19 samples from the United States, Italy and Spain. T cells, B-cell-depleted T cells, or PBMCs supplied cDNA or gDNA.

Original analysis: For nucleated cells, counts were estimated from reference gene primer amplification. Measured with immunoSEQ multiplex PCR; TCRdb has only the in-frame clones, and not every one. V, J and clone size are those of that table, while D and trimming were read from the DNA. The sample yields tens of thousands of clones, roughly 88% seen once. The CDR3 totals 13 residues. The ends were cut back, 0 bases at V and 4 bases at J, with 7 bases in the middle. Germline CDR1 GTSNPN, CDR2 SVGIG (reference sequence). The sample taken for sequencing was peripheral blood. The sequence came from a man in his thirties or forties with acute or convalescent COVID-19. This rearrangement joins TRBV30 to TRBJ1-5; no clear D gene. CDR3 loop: CAWSVTGNQPQHF. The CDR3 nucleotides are TGTGCCTGGAGTGTAACGGGAAATCAGCCCCAGCATTTT.